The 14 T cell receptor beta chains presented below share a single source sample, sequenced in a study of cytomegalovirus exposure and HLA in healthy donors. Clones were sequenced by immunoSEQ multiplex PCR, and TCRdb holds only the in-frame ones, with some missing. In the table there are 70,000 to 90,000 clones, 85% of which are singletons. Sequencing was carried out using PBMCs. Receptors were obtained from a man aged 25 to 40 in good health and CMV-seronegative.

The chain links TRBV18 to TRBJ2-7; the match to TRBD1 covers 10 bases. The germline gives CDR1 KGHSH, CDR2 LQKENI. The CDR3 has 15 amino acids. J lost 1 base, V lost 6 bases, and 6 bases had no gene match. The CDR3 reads CASSAPGQGSYEQYF. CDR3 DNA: TGTGCCAGCTCTGCACCGGGACAGGGGTCCTACGAGCAGTACTTC.

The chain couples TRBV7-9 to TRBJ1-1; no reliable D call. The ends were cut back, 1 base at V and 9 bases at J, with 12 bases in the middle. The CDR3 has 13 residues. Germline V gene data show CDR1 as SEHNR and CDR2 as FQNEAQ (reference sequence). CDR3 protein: CASSLGEFTQAFF. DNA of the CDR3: TGTGCCAGCAGCTTAGGGGAGTTTACCCAAGCTTTCTTT.

The CDR3 nucleotides read TGCGCCAGCAGCACAGGGACAGGGCGCAATCAGCCCCAGCATTTT. It translates to CASSTGTGRNQPQHF. The J gene is TRBJ1-5, the V gene TRBV5-1; the match to TRBD1 covers 9 bases. The CDR3 consists of 15 residues. The trim removed 4 bases at V and 2 bases at J, leaving 4 bases unmatched. Germline V gene data show CDR1 as SGHRS and CDR2 as YFSETQ. Full variable domain (remainder filled in from reference TRBV5-1 and TRBJ1-5): KAGVTQTPRYLIKTRGQQVTLSCSPISGHRSVSWYQQTPGQGLQFLFEYFSETQRNKGNFPGRFSGRQFSNSRSEMNVSTLELGDSALYLCASSTGTGRNQPQHFGDGTRLSIL.

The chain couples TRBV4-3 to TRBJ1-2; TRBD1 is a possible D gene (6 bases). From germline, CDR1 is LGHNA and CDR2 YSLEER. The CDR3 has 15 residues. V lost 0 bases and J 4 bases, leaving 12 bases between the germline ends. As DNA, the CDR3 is TGCGCCAGCAGCCAAGAGCCCGGGACATTCTATGGCTACACCTTC. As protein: CASSQEPGTFYGYTF.

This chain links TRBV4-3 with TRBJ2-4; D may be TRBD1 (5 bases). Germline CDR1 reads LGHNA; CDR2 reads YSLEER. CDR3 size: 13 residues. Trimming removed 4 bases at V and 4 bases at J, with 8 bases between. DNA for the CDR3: TGCGCCAGCAGCCTCGGACATAAAAACATTCAGTACTTC. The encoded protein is CASSLGHKNIQYF.

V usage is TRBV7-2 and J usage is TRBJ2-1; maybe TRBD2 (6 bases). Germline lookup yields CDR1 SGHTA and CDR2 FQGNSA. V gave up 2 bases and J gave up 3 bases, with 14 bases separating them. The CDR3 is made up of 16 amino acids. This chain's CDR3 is CASSLTAWEDYNEQFF. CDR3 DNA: TGTGCCAGCAGCTTAACGGCGTGGGAGGACTACAATGAGCAGTTCTTC.

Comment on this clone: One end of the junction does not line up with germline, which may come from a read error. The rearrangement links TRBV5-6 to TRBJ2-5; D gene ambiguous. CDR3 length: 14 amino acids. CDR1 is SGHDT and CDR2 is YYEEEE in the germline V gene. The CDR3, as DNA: TGTGCCAGCAGCTTGTTGGGCCCTCTCGATGTCCTGGACTTC. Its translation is CASSLLGPLDVLDF.

In DNA, the CDR3 is TGCGCCAGCAGCGGGGGGGGCGGCTACAATGAGCAGTTCTTC. Translating it yields CASSGGGGYNEQFF. This chain uses TRBV5-1 with TRBJ2-1; D possibly corresponds to TRBD2 (7 bases). Trimming stripped 4 bases from V and 3 bases from J, with 11 bases between. Germline assignment: CDR1 SGHRS and CDR2 YFSETQ. This CDR3 comprises 14 residues.

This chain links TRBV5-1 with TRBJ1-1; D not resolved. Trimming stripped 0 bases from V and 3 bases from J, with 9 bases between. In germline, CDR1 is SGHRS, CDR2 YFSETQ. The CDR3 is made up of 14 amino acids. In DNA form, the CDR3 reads TGCGCCAGCAGCTTGGAGCTAACGGACACTGAAGCTTTCTTT. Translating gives CASSLELTDTEAFF.

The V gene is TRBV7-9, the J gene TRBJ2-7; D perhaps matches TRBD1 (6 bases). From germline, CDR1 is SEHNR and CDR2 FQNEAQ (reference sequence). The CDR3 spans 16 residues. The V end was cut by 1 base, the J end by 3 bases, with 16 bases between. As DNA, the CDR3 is TGTGCCAGCAGCTTAGGTGAATATGACAGGTGCTACGAGCAGTACGTC. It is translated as CASSLGEYDRCYEQYV.

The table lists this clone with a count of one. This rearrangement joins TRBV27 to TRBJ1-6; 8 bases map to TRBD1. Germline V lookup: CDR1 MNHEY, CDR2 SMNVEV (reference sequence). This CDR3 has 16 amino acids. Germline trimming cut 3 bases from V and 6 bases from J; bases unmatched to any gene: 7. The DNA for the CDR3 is TGTGCCAGCAGTTTTATTGGTCAGGGGGCTAATTCACCCCTCCACTTT. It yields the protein CASSFIGQGANSPLHF.

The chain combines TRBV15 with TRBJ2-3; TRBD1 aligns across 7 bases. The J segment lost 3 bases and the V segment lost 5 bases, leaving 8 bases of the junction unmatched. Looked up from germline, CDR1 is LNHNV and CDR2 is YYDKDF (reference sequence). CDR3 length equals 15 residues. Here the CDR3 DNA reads TGTGCCACCAGCCGCCGACAGGGATCGACAGATACGCAGTATTTT. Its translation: CATSRRQGSTDTQYF.

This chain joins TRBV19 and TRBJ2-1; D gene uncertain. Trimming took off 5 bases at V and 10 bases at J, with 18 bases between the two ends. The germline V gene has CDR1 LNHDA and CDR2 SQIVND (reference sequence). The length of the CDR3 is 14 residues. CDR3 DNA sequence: TGTGCCAGTAGTTTGACGACTCTACCCGGGGAGCAGTTCTTC. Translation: CASSLTTLPGEQFF.

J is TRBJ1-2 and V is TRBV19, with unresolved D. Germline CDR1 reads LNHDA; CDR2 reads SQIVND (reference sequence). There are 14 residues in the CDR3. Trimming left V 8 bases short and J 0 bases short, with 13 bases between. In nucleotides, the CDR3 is TGTGCCAGTCTCTTCCCAGGATCTAACTATGGCTACACCTTC. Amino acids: CASLFPGSNYGYTF.